This TCR beta chain came from a study of control samples from healthy donors and cancer patients (dated by TCRdb to the early 2020s). This clone was seen a single time. Its antigen remains undetermined. Base qualities are not provided; no much larger clone lies one nucleotide away. The cysteine opens and the phenylalanine closes a CDR3 of 13 amino acids. Only CDR3 DNA is held: 39 bases, read in frame from base 1. The germline V gene yields MNHEY for CDR1 and SVGAGI for CDR2. At the junction V is shortened by 2 bases and J by 1 base, with 5 bases in between. To prepare the library, the immunoSEQ multiplex PCR assay was applied. This immuneACCESS table, as held by TCRdb, lists in-frame sequences with V and J called but not all clones. Of the missing ones, under half trace to an unresolved V gene in checked studies; the others have no known cause. The sample includes tens of thousands of clones, with around four fifths observed a single time. The ten largest clones add up to about 3% of the sample.

This receptor was obtained from a woman aged 45-59 years with lung cancer. Recombination connected TRBV6-5 to TRBJ1-1; the D gene is unclear. The sample consisted of PBMCs. The CDR3 protein sequence reads: CASSYRGNTEAFF. In nucleotide form, the sequence is TGTGCCAGCAGTTACCGGGGGAACACTGAAGCTTTCTTT.